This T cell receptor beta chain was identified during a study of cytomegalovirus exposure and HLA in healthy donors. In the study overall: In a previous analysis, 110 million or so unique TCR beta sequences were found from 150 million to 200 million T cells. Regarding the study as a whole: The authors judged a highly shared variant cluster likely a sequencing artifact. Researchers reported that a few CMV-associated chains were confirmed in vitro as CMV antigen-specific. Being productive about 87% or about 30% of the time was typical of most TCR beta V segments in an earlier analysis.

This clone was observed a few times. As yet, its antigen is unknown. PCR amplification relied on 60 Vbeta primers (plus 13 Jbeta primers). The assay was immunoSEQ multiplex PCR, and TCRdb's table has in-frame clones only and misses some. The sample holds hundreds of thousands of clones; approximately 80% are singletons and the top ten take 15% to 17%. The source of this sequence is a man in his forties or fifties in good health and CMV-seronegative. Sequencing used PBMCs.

DNA for the CDR3: TGTGCCAGCAGACTCCCTAAGTGGGGGCCCGGCTATGGCTACACCTTC. Translation: CASRLPKWGPGYGYTF. This chain uses TRBV28 with TRBJ1-2, with D tentatively TRBD1 (6 bases). CDR1 MDHEN and CDR2 SYDVKM come from the germline V gene. This CDR3 is 16 amino acids long. V was clipped by 6 bases and J by 4 bases, with 21 bases between them.